These 19 T cell receptor beta chains came from one sample sequenced in a study of blood T cell repertoires in COVID-19. Using immunoSEQ multiplex PCR, the repertoire was profiled, and TCRdb retains in-frame clones only, with some absent. The sample consists of approximately 280,000 clones, 85% of them appearing once. What was sequenced was PBMCs or T cells enriched from blood (not recorded which). These receptors were collected from a woman in her forties or fifties who had recovered from COVID-19.

This chain joins TRBV7-8 and TRBJ2-1; TRBD1 is a possible D gene (6 bases). Germline V lookup: CDR1 SGHVS, CDR2 FQNEAQ. Trimming left V 6 bases short and J 4 bases short, with 10 bases between. The CDR3 consists of 13 residues. CDR3 sequence (DNA): TGTGCCAGCAGGCGGACAGATTACAATGAGCAGTTCTTC. Encoded protein: CASRRTDYNEQFF.

This clone was detected a few times. The genes are TRBV5-5 and TRBJ1-1; a weak D match, TRBD1 (6 bases). This CDR3 has 14 residues. V shed 1 base and J shed 1 base, with 8 bases lying between them. In germline, CDR1 is SGHKS, CDR2 YYEKEE (reference sequence). This CDR3 is CASSLLGGNTEAFF. The CDR3 DNA is TGTGCCAGCAGCTTGTTAGGGGGGAACACTGAAGCTTTCTTT. The complete variable domain, with remaining parts taken from reference TRBV5-5 and TRBJ1-1, reads DAGVTQSPTHLIKTRGQQVTLRCSPISGHKSVSWYQQVLGQGPQFIFQYYEKEERGRGNFPDRFSARQFPNYSSELNVNALLLGDSALYLCASSLLGGNTEAFFGQGTRLTVV.

This chain joins TRBV5-1 and TRBJ2-1; a possible D gene is TRBD2 (6 bases). The CDR3 is 15 residues long. Trimming cost V 1 base and J 4 bases, with 12 bases left between them. CDR1 and CDR2 (germline): SGHRS, YFSETQ. The CDR3, as DNA: TGCGCCAGCAGCTTGTCCGGGGGTACTTACAATGAGCAGTTCTTC. It encodes CASSLSGGTYNEQFF.

This chain's CDR3 is CASSYPLAGGNNEQFF. The CDR3 DNA follows: TGTGCCAGCAGTTACCCGCTAGCGGGGGGAAACAATGAGCAGTTCTTC. The V and J genes are TRBV6-6 and TRBJ2-1; 11 positions agree with TRBD2. The germline CDR1 and CDR2 sequences are MNHNY and SVGAGI (reference sequence). The V gene end was trimmed by 2 bases and the J gene end by 5 bases; junction bases not matched to a gene: 5. CDR3 length equals 16 residues.

The rearrangement joins TRBV5-5 to TRBJ1-6; D is unresolved. Trimming shortened V by 6 bases and J by 5 bases, and 15 bases separated the two germline ends. Germline V CDR1 and CDR2: SGHKS, YYEKEE (reference sequence). The CDR3 is 15 residues long. The CDR3 loop is CASTPRVGNNSPLHF. CDR3 DNA: TGTGCCAGCACCCCGCGGGTCGGTAATAATTCACCCCTCCACTTT.

The chain uses TRBV6-2 or TRBV6-3 and TRBJ2-7, with D tentatively TRBD1 (6 bases). The V gene lost 1 base and the J gene lost 2 bases, with 9 bases spanning the gap. Germline loops: CDR1 MNHEY, CDR2 SVGEGT. CDR3 length: 14 amino acids. CDR3 region: CASSYWTVAYEQYF. The CDR3 bases are TGTGCCAGCAGTTACTGGACAGTTGCCTACGAGCAGTACTTC.

This clone was counted a few times. The CDR3 sequence is CSVATGNNQPQHF. In nucleotides, the CDR3 is TGCAGCGTTGCGACAGGGAACAATCAGCCCCAGCATTTT. The V gene is TRBV29-1, the J gene TRBJ1-5; the match to TRBD1 covers 7 bases. CDR3 size: 13 residues. V trimming: 4 bases; J trimming: 3 bases; junction bases outside the gene matches: 3. The germline V gene has CDR1 SQVTM and CDR2 ANQGSEA.

The V gene is TRBV7-9, the J gene TRBJ2-7; 8 bases are shared with TRBD1. CDR3 length equals 15 residues. Germline CDR1 and CDR2: SEHNR and FQNEAQ (reference sequence). Trimming took 5 bases from V and 9 from J; bases not matched to a gene: 15. The DNA of the CDR3 is TGTGCCAGCAGCAAGACCGGGACAGGTCCCTGGGGGCAGTACTTC. This encodes CASSKTGTGPWGQYF.

The chain uses TRBV19 and TRBJ1-5; 7 bases are a match to TRBD1. The CDR3 extends over 12 amino acids. CDR1 and CDR2 (germline): LNHDA, SQIVND (reference sequence). V shed 8 bases, J shed 11 bases, and the junction held 9 bases outside the gene matches. The CDR3 reads CASGTGDGAQHF. The CDR3 bases are TGTGCCAGTGGAACAGGGGATGGGGCCCAGCATTTT.

The V call is TRBV6-5, the J call TRBJ2-1; TRBD2 is a possible D gene (6 bases). The CDR3 sequence is 16 residues long. The V and J ends lost 0 bases and 7 bases respectively, with 16 bases between them. Germline V gene sequence: CDR1 MNHEY, CDR2 SVGAGI. The CDR3 DNA follows: TGTGCCAGCAGTTACTCGAGCGGGCACTCACGGAATGAGCAGTTCTTC. It encodes CASSYSSGHSRNEQFF.

The chain links TRBV25-1 to TRBJ2-7; D call uncertain. The germline V gene has CDR1 MGHDK and CDR2 SYGVNS. Trimming left V 5 bases short and J 6 bases short, with 8 bases between. The CDR3 consists of 11 residues. The CDR3: CASSSLSEQYF. The CDR3 bases are TGTGCCAGCAGTTCCCTGTCCGAGCAGTACTTC.

The J gene is TRBJ1-2, the V gene TRBV30; D gene uncertain. Germline V gene sequence: CDR1 GTSNPN, CDR2 SVGIG (reference sequence). The CDR3 is made up of 14 amino acids. V lost 0 bases and J lost 2, with 10 bases in between. CDR3 sequence: CAWSVGLQNYGYTF. The CDR3 coding sequence is TGTGCCTGGAGTGTTGGGCTTCAGAACTATGGCTACACCTTC.

J is TRBJ2-5 and V is TRBV11-2; 10 nucleotides match TRBD2. Trimming cost V 5 bases and J 3 bases; bases outside gene matches: 3. CDR1 and CDR2 from the germline V gene are SGHAT and FQNNGV. The CDR3 totals 14 residues. The CDR3 DNA follows: TGTGCCAGCAGCACCGGACTAGCGGAAGAGACCCAGTACTTC. It is translated as CASSTGLAEETQYF.

V usage is TRBV4-1 and J usage is TRBJ2-7; TRBD1 agrees at 8 bases. The CDR3 consists of 15 residues. Germline V gene sequence: CDR1 MGHRA, CDR2 YSYEKL. With V trimmed by 7 bases and J by 3 bases, 11 bases remained unmatched. CDR3 bases: TGCGCCAGCAAGGCCCTCACAGGGGGGTACTACGAGCAGTACTTC. Amino acid sequence: CASKALTGGYYEQYF.

The J gene is TRBJ2-7, the V gene TRBV29-1, with TRBD1 as a possible D gene (5 bases). CDR3 length equals 14 residues. Germline CDR1 SQVTM, CDR2 ANQGSEA. Trimming left V 4 bases short and J 2 bases short, with 15 bases between. CDR3 nucleotide sequence: TGCAGCGTTGCTTCCGGTTGGGGCCCCTACGAGCAGTACTTC. Protein sequence: CSVASGWGPYEQYF.

Here the CDR3 reads CASGDRDTQYF. The CDR3 coding sequence is TGTGCCAGTGGGGACAGGGATACGCAGTATTTT. The chain employs TRBV19 and TRBJ2-3; TRBD1 aligns across 8 bases. The CDR3 spans 11 residues. V was pared by 8 bases and J by 6 bases, with 1 base of the junction left unmatched. Germline V gives CDR1 LNHDA, CDR2 SQIVND (reference sequence).

This chain connects TRBV7-2 to TRBJ1-3; TRBD1 aligns across 7 bases. The CDR3 totals 15 residues. J lost 0 bases, V lost 5 bases, and 4 bases had no gene match. Germline loops: CDR1 SGHTA, CDR2 FQGNSA. Here the CDR3 reads CASSPTGTSGNTIYF. The CDR3 DNA reads TGTGCCAGCAGCCCGACAGGGACCTCTGGAAACACCATATATTTT.

The chain employs TRBV12-5 and TRBJ2-3; D is undetermined. CDR3 length equals 13 residues. The V end lost 5 bases, the J end lost 6 bases, and 12 bases lay between the germline ends. Germline V CDR1 and CDR2: LGHNT, FRNRAP. CDR3 nucleotide sequence: TGTGCTAGTGGTCCTACCCTCTCGGATACGCAGTATTTT. This sequence encodes CASGPTLSDTQYF.

The chain joins TRBV28 to TRBJ1-1; TRBD1 agrees at 8 bases. V lost 4 bases to trimming and J lost 7 bases; unmatched junction nucleotides: 14. This CDR3 is 16 amino acids long. Germline CDR1 and CDR2: MDHEN and SYDVKM. CDR3 coding DNA: TGTGCCAGCAGTTCCCGGGAAGCAGGGGGCTGGGGTGAAGCTTTCTTT. Translated: CASSSREAGGWGEAFF.